The 17 T cell receptor beta chains reported below all come from one sample, sequenced in a study of T cells in women clearing cervical HPV infection. Only in-frame clones appear in the TCRdb table, and some are missing; sequencing was by immunoSEQ multiplex PCR. This repertoire includes around 37,000 clones. Sequenced material: blood buffy coat. The origin of the receptors is a woman aged 18-70 years with a cervical HPV16 infection that either progressed to CIN3+ or cleared (not recorded which).

Remarks on this clone: The observed sequence ends 3 residues before the CDR3 terminus, with the missing tail filled in from the germline J gene. The V and J genes are TRBV19 and TRBJ2-2; 7 nucleotides align to TRBD2. Germline-derived CDR1 and CDR2 are LNHDA and SQIVND (reference sequence). The length of the CDR3 is 16 residues. The CDR3 sequence is CASNNTPGGRNSPLFF. The DNA read from the CDR3 is TGTGCCAGTAATAATACACCCGGCGGGAGAAATTCACCG.

To note about this clone: The CDR3 goes on 3 residues after the read ends, and that part is filled in from the germline J gene. The chain recombines TRBV13 with TRBJ1-2; the D gene is possibly TRBD1 (6 bases). CDR1 and CDR2 (germline): PRHDT, FYEKMQ (reference sequence). CDR3 length: 15 residues. The CDR3 protein is CASSLSQGTTDTYTF. The covered CDR3 bases are TGTGCCAGCAGCTTAAGCCAGGGGACCACAGATACC.

Concerning this clone: The read terminates 3 residues before the CDR3 end, so the remaining end is supplied by the germline J gene. The chain links TRBV20-1 to TRBJ1-4; 7 nucleotides agree with TRBD1. The germline V gene encodes CDR1 DFQATT and CDR2 SNEGSKA (reference sequence). The V segment lost 6 bases and the J segment 2 bases; nucleotides outside the gene matches: 3. The CDR3 runs 13 residues. CDR3 DNA (partial): TGCAGTGCCCTAGGGGGCACTAATGAAAAA. It translates to CSALGGTNEK. The whole CDR3 region reads CSALGGTNEKLFF.

As for this clone: Sequencing ends 3 residues short of the CDR3 end; the germline J gene provides the rest. This chain joins TRBV5-8 and TRBJ1-3, with 7 bases that match TRBD1. CDR3 length: 15 residues. V was clipped by 3 bases and J by 0 bases; unmatched bases: 3. Per the germline V gene, CDR1 is SGHTS and CDR2 is YDEGEE. The CDR3 loop reads CASSSGTDSGNTIYF. The sequenced CDR3 bases are TGTGCCAGCAGCTCCGGGACAGACTCTGGAAACACC.

The sequenced CDR3 bases are TGTGCCAGCAGTGAAGTCATCGGGGACAGGGTCAATGAG. It codes for CASSEVIGDRVNE. The CDR3, in full, reads CASSEVIGDRVNEQFF. The J gene is TRBJ2-1, the V gene TRBV6-1, with 9 bases fitting TRBD1. The read is 3 residues too short to cover the CDR3 end, so that end is filled in from the germline J gene. CDR3 size: 16 residues. Trimming cost V 1 base and J 6 bases; bases outside gene matches: 7. Germline loops: CDR1 MNHNS, CDR2 SASEGT.

Turning to this clone: Sequencing ends 3 residues short of the CDR3 end; the germline J gene provides the rest. The rearrangement uses TRBV5-1 and TRBJ2-5; D is unresolved. Germline CDR1 SGHRS, CDR2 YFSETQ. The V gene lost 0 bases and the J gene lost 4 bases, with 13 bases spanning the gap. CDR3 size: 15 residues. The CDR3: CASSLGAQSIETQYF. Partial CDR3 DNA: TGCGCCAGCAGCTTGGGGGCCCAATCCATAGAGACC.

As regards this clone: The read finishes 3 residues shy of the CDR3 end, and the germline J gene is used to complete it. V and J are TRBV7-3 and TRBJ2-7, with 7 nucleotides matching TRBD1. The CDR3 contains 13 residues. Germline CDR1 SGHTA, CDR2 FQGTGA. The V and J ends lost 2 bases and 6 bases, in that order; junction bases with no gene match: 4. The CDR3 is CASSLGYRGEQYF. The sequenced CDR3 bases are TGTGCCAGCAGCTTAGGGTACAGGGGCGAG.

Note on this clone: The read is 3 residues too short to cover the CDR3 end, so that end is filled in from the germline J gene. The same CDR3 can be traced to other DNA sequences in this sample. J is TRBJ1-1 and V is TRBV6-4, with 9 bases lining up with TRBD1. The germline gives CDR1 MRHNA, CDR2 SNTAGT. J was trimmed by 4 bases and V by 5 bases; bases with no gene match: 2. The CDR3 spans 13 residues. The sequenced part of the CDR3 DNA is TGTGCCAGCAGTCTGGACAGGGGCACTGAA. It codes for CASSLDRGTE. The entire CDR3 protein reads CASSLDRGTEAFF.

This clone is identified as medium-sized from frequency. The CDR3 is cut off 3 residues early in the read; its end comes from the germline J gene. V is TRBV30 and J is TRBJ2-2, with D possibly matching TRBD2 (5 bases). Germline lookup yields CDR1 GTSNPN and CDR2 SVGIG (reference sequence). Trimming removed 0 bases at V and 5 bases at J, with 13 bases between. There are 15 residues in the CDR3. The covered CDR3 bases are TGTGCCTGGAGTGTAGCGGCTACCAGAACCGGGGAG. Translation gives CAWSVAATRTGE. The entire CDR3 is CAWSVAATRTGELFF. The full variable domain, in which reference TRBV30 and TRBJ2-2 provide the parts outside the CDR3, is SQTIHQWPATLVQPVGSPLSLECTVEGTSNPNLYWYRQAAGRGLQLLFYSVGIGQISSEVPQNLSASRPQDRQFILSSKKLLLSDSGFYLCAWSVAATRTGELFFGEGSRLTVL.

Notes on this clone: The read gets to within 3 residues of the CDR3 end, and the germline J gene fills in the rest. The chain recombines TRBV7-9 with TRBJ2-7; tentative D call: TRBD1 (5 bases). Germline values: CDR1 SEHNR, CDR2 FQNEAQ (reference sequence). V shed 5 bases and J shed 6 bases, with 17 bases lying between them. The CDR3 has 14 amino acids. The CDR3 region is CASSVGATTPEQYF. The CDR3 DNA, read in part, is TGTGCCAGCAGCGTAGGGGCCACCACCCCCGAG.

In regard to this clone: One end of the junction does not line up with germline, which may come from a read error. The CDR3 end is not reached by the read, which stops 3 residues before it; the germline J gene fills it in. The chain recombines TRBV4-2 with TRBJ1-5; possibly TRBD1 for D (6 bases). CDR1 and CDR2 (germline): LGHNA, YNFKEQ. The CDR3 sequence is 17 residues long. CDR3 residues: CASSQVTGGVGNQPQHF. The sequenced CDR3 bases are TGCGCCAGCAGCCAAGTGACAGGAGGGGTCGGGAATCAGCCC.

With regard to this clone: The read finishes 3 residues shy of the CDR3 end, and the germline J gene is used to complete it. The J gene is TRBJ2-3, the V gene TRBV6-2 or TRBV6-3; the D call may be TRBD1 or TRBD2 (5 bases each). Germline CDR1 reads MNHEY; CDR2 reads SVGEGT. The CDR3 has 15 residues. Here the CDR3 reads CASSYRQKRGETQYF. The sequenced CDR3 bases are TGTGCCAGCAGTTATCGGCAAAAAAGAGGGGAGACG.

To note about this clone: The CDR3 goes on 3 residues after the read ends, and that part is filled in from the germline J gene. This chain links TRBV5-5 with TRBJ1-1; a possible D gene is TRBD1 (5 bases). The CDR3 is 14 amino acids. Trimming stripped 1 base from V and 4 bases from J, with 11 bases between. Germline-derived CDR1 and CDR2 are SGHKS and YYEKEE (reference sequence). The CDR3 protein is CASSLNAGITEAFF. The DNA read from the CDR3 is TGTGCCAGCAGCTTGAATGCAGGGATCACTGAA.

On this clone: Sequencing ends 3 residues short of the CDR3 end; the germline J gene provides the rest. The chain links TRBV10-1 to TRBJ1-1, with a tentative D call TRBD1 (6 bases). This CDR3 has 16 amino acids. The V end lost 4 bases, the J end lost 0 bases, and 15 bases lay between the germline ends. Germline lookup yields CDR1 WNHNN and CDR2 SYGVQD (reference sequence). The sequenced CDR3 bases are TGCGCCAGCAGTGCCTATGGACAGCGGATGAACACTGAA. Amino acids: CASSAYGQRMNTE. The whole CDR3 is CASSAYGQRMNTEAFF.

With respect to this clone: From the germline J gene comes the end of the CDR3, since the read stops 3 residues before it. The rearrangement uses TRBV19 and TRBJ2-3; D remains ambiguous. CDR1 LNHDA and CDR2 SQIVND come from the germline V gene (reference sequence). The CDR3 sequence is 15 residues long. The CDR3 region is CASSIEGLSNQPQYF. Partial CDR3 DNA: TGTGCCAGTAGTATAGAAGGTCTTAGCAATCAGCCG.

CDR3 amino acids: CASSILSGGSYNEQFF. The CDR3 bases that were read are TGTGCCAGTAGTATTCTTAGCGGGGGATCCTACAATGAG. The V and J genes are TRBV19 and TRBJ2-1; 9 nucleotides match TRBD2. The read ends 3 residues before the CDR3 terminus; that terminus is restored from the germline J gene. CDR1 and CDR2 (germline): LNHDA, SQIVND (reference sequence). CDR3 length: 16 residues. Trimming at V came to 3 bases and at J to 1 base, leaving 4 bases not matched to a gene.

With regard to this clone: Read data end 3 residues before the CDR3 end; the end is taken from the germline J gene. The chain combines TRBV7-9 with TRBJ2-7; TRBD1 matches 8 bases. Germline values: CDR1 SEHNR, CDR2 FQNEAQ (reference sequence). The CDR3 runs 15 residues. Trimming took 5 bases from V and 2 from J; bases not matched to a gene: 8. The sequenced CDR3 bases are TGTGCCAGCAGCCGGGGACAGGCAAGCACCTACGAG. This encodes CASSRGQASTYE. The complete CDR3 reads CASSRGQASTYEQYF.